This T cell receptor beta chain was sequenced in a study of CXCR3-negative and CXCR3-positive naive CD8 T cells. Across the whole study: Each library held about 1.5 +/- 0.3 million TRB reads, some 130 million in total.

The CDR3 totals 16 residues. The V gene's germline CDR1 is MDHEN and CDR2 SYDVKM. CD45RO-CCR7+CD27+CD95- characterized naive CD8+ T cells. Study-level results: Against CXCR3-negative naive cells, CXCR3-positive naive cells showed more hydrophobic TRB CDR3s. Surface CD5 was comparable between naive subsets; TCR strength was inferred from TRB CDR3 properties.

A note on this clonotype: Its target is unknown.

cDNA libraries for TRB were generated by 5' RACE incorporating UMI labels. TCRdb re-called the 5' RACE reads and gives one entry per CDR3 protein, without DNA. The sample data list about 94,000 distinct CDR3 sequences. This clonotype was sampled from a human donor in good health. Some clones in this sample may be carry-over from other donors' samples. The V gene is TRBV28, the J gene TRBJ2-7; TCRdb names TRBD1, which stays unverified in the absence of DNA. The sample consisted of naive CXCR3+ CD8+ T cells from blood. Stated subset: CD45RO-CCR7+CD27+CD95- naive CD8+ T cells expressing CXCR3 (TNR3+). CDR3 loop: CASSLDFGTARYEQYF.